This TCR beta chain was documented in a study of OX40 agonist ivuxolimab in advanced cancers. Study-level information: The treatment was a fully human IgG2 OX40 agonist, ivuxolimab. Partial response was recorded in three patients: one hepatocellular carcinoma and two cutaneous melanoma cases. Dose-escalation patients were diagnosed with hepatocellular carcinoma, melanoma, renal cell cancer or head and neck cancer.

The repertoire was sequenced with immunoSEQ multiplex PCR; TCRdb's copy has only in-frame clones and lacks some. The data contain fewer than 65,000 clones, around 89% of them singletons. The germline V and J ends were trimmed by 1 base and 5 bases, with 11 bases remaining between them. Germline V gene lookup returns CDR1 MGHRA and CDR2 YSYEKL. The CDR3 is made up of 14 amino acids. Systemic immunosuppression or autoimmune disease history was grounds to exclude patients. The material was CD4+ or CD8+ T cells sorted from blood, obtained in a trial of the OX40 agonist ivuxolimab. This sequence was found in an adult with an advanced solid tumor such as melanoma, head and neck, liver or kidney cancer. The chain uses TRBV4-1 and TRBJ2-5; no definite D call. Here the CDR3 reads CASSQGVGLETQYF. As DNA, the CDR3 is TGCGCCAGCAGCCAAGGAGTAGGGTTGGAGACCCAGTACTTC.